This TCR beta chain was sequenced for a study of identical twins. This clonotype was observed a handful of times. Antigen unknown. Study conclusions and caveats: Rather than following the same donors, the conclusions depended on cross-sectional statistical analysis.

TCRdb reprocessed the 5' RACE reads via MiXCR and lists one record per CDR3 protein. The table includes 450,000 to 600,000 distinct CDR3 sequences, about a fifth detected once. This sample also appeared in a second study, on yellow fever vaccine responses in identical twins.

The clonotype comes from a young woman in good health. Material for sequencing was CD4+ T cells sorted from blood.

The CDR3, as DNA: TGCAGCGTTGATGAGCAGTTCTTC. It encodes CSVDEQFF. The chain links TRBV29-1 to TRBJ2-1; no firm D call. Germline CDR1 and CDR2: SQVTM and ANQGSEA. The CDR3 spans 8 residues. Trimming left V 3 bases short and J 9 bases short, with 0 bases between.